Shown below are 14 T cell receptor beta chains from a single sample sequenced in a study of T cell responses to AZD1222 COVID-19 vaccine. Only in-frame clones appear in the TCRdb table, and some are missing; sequencing was by immunoSEQ multiplex PCR. The table shows around 150,000 clones, with roughly 90% occurring only once. Specimen: peripheral blood, collected 28 days after the second AZD1222 dose. Receptor source: an adult who received the AZD1222 COVID-19 vaccine.

Only one count was recorded for this clone. CDR3 sequence (DNA): TGTGCCAGCAGTGCGTGGCAAGAGACCCAGTACTTC. Residues: CASSAWQETQYF. This chain joins TRBV2 and TRBJ2-5; D is ambiguous. Germline assignment: CDR1 SNHLY and CDR2 FYNNEI. V was cut by 4 bases and J by 2 bases, with 5 bases left in between. The CDR3 sequence is 12 residues long.

This rearrangement joins TRBV5-5 to TRBJ2-1, with 11 bases that match TRBD1. This CDR3 is 16 amino acids long. Germline V CDR1 and CDR2: SGHKS, YYEKEE (reference sequence). V trimming: 1 base; J trimming: 8 bases; junction bases outside the gene matches: 8. The DNA of the CDR3 is TGTGCCAGCAGCTTGCAACCCGGGACAGGGGGTGATGAGCAGTTCTTC. This sequence encodes CASSLQPGTGGDEQFF. Supplemented by reference TRBV5-5 and TRBJ2-1, the full variable domain reads DAGVTQSPTHLIKTRGQQVTLRCSPISGHKSVSWYQQVLGQGPQFIFQYYEKEERGRGNFPDRFSARQFPNYSSELNVNALLLGDSALYLCASSLQPGTGGDEQFFGPGTRLTVL.

The chain recombines TRBV4-3 with TRBJ2-6; no clear D gene. There are 14 residues in the CDR3. The ends were cut back, 4 bases at V and 0 bases at J, with 4 bases in the middle. CDR1 and CDR2 (germline): LGHNA, YSLEER. The CDR3 bases are TGCGCCAGCAGCCGGGGCTCTGGGGCCAACGTCCTGACTTTC. As protein: CASSRGSGANVLTF.

This chain uses TRBV21-1 with TRBJ2-5; TRBD2 was called by the table and not checked on the DNA. TRBV21-1 is listed as a pseudogene. This CDR3 is built from 15 residues. CDR3 nucleotides: TGTGCCAGCAGCAAAAGTGTCAGTTCCGGGGAGACCCAGTACTTC. This gives the protein CASSKSVSSGETQYF.

This clone was found a few times. This chain joins TRBV7-2 and TRBJ1-5; TRBD1 agrees at 8 bases. The V and J ends lost 8 bases and 7 bases, in that order; junction bases with no gene match: 7. Germline V gene lookup returns CDR1 SGHTA and CDR2 FQGNSA. CDR3 length: 13 residues. The CDR3 DNA is TGTGCCAGCGGATACAGGGGGGACCAGCCCCAGCATTTT. As protein: CASGYRGDQPQHF.

The V and J genes are TRBV28 and TRBJ1-4; perhaps TRBD1 as D (6 bases). CDR1 MDHEN and CDR2 SYDVKM come from the germline V gene. The CDR3 has 14 residues. The germline V and J ends were trimmed by 4 bases and 8 bases, with 14 bases remaining between them. CDR3 protein: CASSSQGTGEKLFF. The CDR3 DNA sequence: TGTGCCAGCAGTTCTCAGGGGACGGGAGAAAAACTGTTTTTT.

V and J are TRBV24-1 and TRBJ2-3, with D unresolved. The CDR3 spans 13 residues. Deletions cut 6 bases from V and 6 bases from J, with 12 bases between. Germline V lookup: CDR1 KGHDR, CDR2 SFDVKD. CDR3 sequence reads: CATSRDGVDTQYF. DNA of the CDR3: TGTGCCACCAGTAGGGATGGGGTGGATACGCAGTATTTT.

The chain has TRBV3-1 (or the pseudogene TRBV3-2) and TRBJ1-2; no clear D gene. Germline V lookup: CDR1 LGHDT, CDR2 YNNKEL (reference sequence). V lost 0 bases and J 10 bases, leaving 12 bases between the germline ends. The CDR3 is 13 residues long. The CDR3 DNA follows: TGTGCCAGCAGCCAAGATATTAACATACCCTACACCTTC. This gives the protein CASSQDINIPYTF.

The rearrangement uses TRBV5-1 and TRBJ1-1; D not resolved. The germline gives CDR1 SGHRS, CDR2 YFSETQ. The CDR3 length is 13 residues. The ends were cut back, 3 bases at V and 1 base at J, with 7 bases in the middle. For the CDR3, the DNA is TGCGCCAGCAGCTCGTATAAGAACACTGAAGCTTTCTTT. Protein sequence: CASSSYKNTEAFF.

The chain recombines TRBV25-1 with TRBJ1-1; D ambiguous. CDR3 size: 15 residues. V lost 5 bases and J 3 bases, leaving 16 bases between the germline ends. The germline gives CDR1 MGHDK, CDR2 SYGVNS. The DNA of the CDR3 is TGTGCCAGCAGTTCGGCCCGACACAGAGACACTGAAGCTTTCTTT. Its protein is CASSSARHRDTEAFF.

The CDR3 sequence: CSAREGYEQYF. The CDR3 DNA reads as TGCAGTGCTAGAGAAGGCTACGAGCAGTACTTC. The V and J genes are TRBV20-1 and TRBJ2-7; D uncertain. CDR1 and CDR2 (germline): DFQATT, SNEGSKA (reference sequence). This CDR3 region has 11 residues. Between the trimmed V and J ends, which lost 0 bases and 3 bases, there was a span of 3 bases.

This chain joins TRBV19 and TRBJ2-6; 7 nucleotides line up with TRBD1. Germline CDR1 LNHDA, CDR2 SQIVND (reference sequence). This CDR3 contains 17 residues. The V segment lost 7 bases and the J segment 0 bases; nucleotides outside the gene matches: 9. The CDR3 protein is CASIRQGSFSGANVLTF. In DNA, the CDR3 is TGTGCCAGTATTCGACAGGGTTCCTTCTCTGGGGCCAACGTCCTGACTTTC.

This clone has a single count. V usage is TRBV5-1 and J usage is TRBJ2-2, with TRBD2 matching 10 bases. The junction had 6 bases not matched to a gene; V was cut back by 1 base and J by 3 bases. This CDR3 has 17 amino acids. Germline V gives CDR1 SGHRS, CDR2 YFSETQ. CDR3 bases: TGCGCCAGCAGCTTGCAGCGGGGGGGCTTAGACACCGGGGAGCTGTTTTTT. This translates into CASSLQRGGLDTGELFF.

The chain's CDR3 is CASSTGTRAHEQYF. Here the CDR3 DNA reads TGTGCCAGCAGTACCGGGACAAGAGCCCACGAGCAGTACTTC. This chain uses TRBV6-6 with TRBJ2-7; D is perhaps TRBD1 (6 bases). V shed 5 bases and J shed 5 bases, with 16 bases lying between them. The CDR3 runs to 14 residues. Germline assignment: CDR1 MNHNY and CDR2 SVGAGI (reference sequence).